This T cell receptor beta chain emerged from a study of blood T cells in healthy people across ages. Study observations and caveats: The long-lived group displayed more naive CD4+ cells, plus higher diversity, than the aged donors did.

Researchers isolated at least 7 million PBMCs per sample. A second PCR of roughly 6 to 12 cycles used a sample-barcoded 5' primer and a J-beta primer mix. From the 5' RACE reads, TCRdb called clonotypes with MiXCR, one entry per CDR3 protein. This table holds hundreds of thousands of distinct CDR3 sequences, roughly 50% found once. For this clonotype: Its antigen is currently unknown.

Germline assignment: CDR1 LGHNA and CDR2 YNFKEQ. This CDR3 region has 16 residues. The V and J genes are TRBV4-2 and TRBJ2-5; 9 bases are a match to TRBD2. The end of the DNA is better explained by TRBJ2-7, so the J call may be wrong. This sequence was found in a man aged 30 to 45 in good health. Sample: blood. Here the CDR3 reads CASSQDGAGGSYEQYF. CDR3 DNA: TGTGCCAGCAGCCAAGATGGTGCGGGGGGGTCCTACGAGCAGTACTTC.